This TCR beta chain stems from a study of chemoradiotherapy in HPV16-positive cancers. Study background: Candidate HPV-specific clones and shared TCR motifs came from two HPV16-positive patients. The study's findings and limits: During treatment, candidate HPV-specific clones and E7-related motifs expanded in tumor.

Produced via immunoSEQ multiplex PCR; TCRdb's table is partial and in-frame only. The sample has roughly 8,400 clones, roughly 78% seen once. With regard to this clone: Its matching antigen is unknown.

The CDR3 spans 16 residues. Germline CDR1 is SNHLY and CDR2 is FYNNEI. The ends lost 7 bases at V and 7 bases at J; junction bases unmatched: 17. The genes are TRBV2 and TRBJ1-2; 8 bases are shared with TRBD1. The TCR was taken from a human donor with HPV-associated anogenital cancer. The biological material was taken from a patient who underwent chemoradiotherapy. The CDR3 DNA reads TGTGCCAGCACCCCTGGGGACGGACAGGGCTTACGTGGCTACACCTTC. Amino acids: CASTPGDGQGLRGYTF.